This entry concerns a single T cell receptor (beta chain). Its antigen is not known. A junction end diverges from the germline sequence, so it may reflect a read error. This entry is derived from a study of vaccination effects on CD4 cells after COVID-19. The germline V gene encodes CDR1 SSHAT and CDR2 FNYEAQ (reference sequence). The CDR3 length is 16 residues. Cells that had been cultured for 10 days were the source of isolated CD4+ T cells. PCR-confirmed SARS-CoV-2 infection occurred in the person between March and December 2020. Using immunoSEQ multiplex PCR, the repertoire was profiled, and TCRdb retains in-frame clones only, with some absent. The sample carries more than 60,000 clones, 72% recorded once.

This TCR came from a human donor who had a prior SARS-CoV-2 infection. The sample in question was CD4+ T cells from PBMCs cultured without peptide, obtained before COVID-19 vaccination. The chain joins TRBV7-7 to TRBJ2-3, with D perhaps TRBD1 or TRBD2 (6 bases each). The CDR3 DNA follows: TGTGCTAGCAGACCCCGTTTGAATAGGGGGGTTGGGACGCAGTATTTT. It specifies CASRPRLNRGVGTQYF.